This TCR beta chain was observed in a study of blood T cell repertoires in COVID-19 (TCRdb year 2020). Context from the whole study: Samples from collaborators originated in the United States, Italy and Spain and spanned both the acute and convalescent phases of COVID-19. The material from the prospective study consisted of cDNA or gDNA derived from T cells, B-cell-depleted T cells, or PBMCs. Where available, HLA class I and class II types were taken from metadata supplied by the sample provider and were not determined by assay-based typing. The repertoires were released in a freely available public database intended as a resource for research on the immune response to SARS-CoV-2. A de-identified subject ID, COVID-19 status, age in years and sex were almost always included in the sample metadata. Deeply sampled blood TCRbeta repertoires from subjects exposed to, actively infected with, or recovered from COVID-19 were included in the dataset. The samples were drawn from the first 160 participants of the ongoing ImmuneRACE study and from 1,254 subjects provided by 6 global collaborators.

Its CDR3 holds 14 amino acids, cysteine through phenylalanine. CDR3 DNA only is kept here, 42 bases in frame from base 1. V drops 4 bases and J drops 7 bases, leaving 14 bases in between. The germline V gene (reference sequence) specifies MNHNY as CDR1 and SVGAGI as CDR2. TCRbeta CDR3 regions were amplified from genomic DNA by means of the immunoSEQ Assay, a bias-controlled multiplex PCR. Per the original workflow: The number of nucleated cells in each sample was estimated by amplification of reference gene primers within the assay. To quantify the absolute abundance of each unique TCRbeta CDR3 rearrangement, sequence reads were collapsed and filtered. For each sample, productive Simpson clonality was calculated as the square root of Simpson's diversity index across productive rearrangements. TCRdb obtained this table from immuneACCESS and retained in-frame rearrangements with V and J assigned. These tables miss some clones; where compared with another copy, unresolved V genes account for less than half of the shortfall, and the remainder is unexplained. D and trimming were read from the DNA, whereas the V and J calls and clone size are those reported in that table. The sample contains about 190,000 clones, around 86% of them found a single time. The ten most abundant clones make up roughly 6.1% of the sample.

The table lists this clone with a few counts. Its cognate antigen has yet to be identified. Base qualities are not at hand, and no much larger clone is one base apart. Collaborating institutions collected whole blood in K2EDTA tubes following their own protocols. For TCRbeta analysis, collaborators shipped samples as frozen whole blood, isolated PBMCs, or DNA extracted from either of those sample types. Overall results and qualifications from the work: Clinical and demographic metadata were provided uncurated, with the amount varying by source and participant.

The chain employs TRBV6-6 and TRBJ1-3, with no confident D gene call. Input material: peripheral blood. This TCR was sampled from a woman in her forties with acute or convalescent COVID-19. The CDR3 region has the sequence CASSSFDSGNTIYF. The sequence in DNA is TGTGCCAGCAGTTCCTTCGATAGCGGGAACACCATATATTTT.